The clone carrying this TCR beta chain came up many times. Its antigen is not known. 5'RACE with constant-segment primers yielded barcoded, UMI-tagged TCR alpha and TCR beta cDNA libraries. In TCRdb, the 5' RACE reads were re-called with MiXCR into one record per CDR3 protein. The data contain approximately 300,000 distinct CDR3 sequences, 15% to 20% of them singletons. This sample is drawn from a study of T-cell memory formation after mild COVID-19. Study results and caveats: Cross-reactive memory appears to have joined, as suggested by some responding clones showing up in pre-infection memory.

CDR1 SGHAT and CDR2 FQNNGV come from the germline V gene. Trimming left V 2 bases short and J 1 base short, with 11 bases between. The CDR3 runs to 15 residues. The sequence was obtained from a man between 18 and 29 years old who had mild COVID-19 (a few samples of this study predate the infection). Cell type and time point are not known. Sample: PBMCs or a T cell subset sorted from them (not recorded which). The rearrangement uses TRBV11-2 and TRBJ2-5, with D possibly called TRBD1 or TRBD2 (5 bases each). The CDR3 spells CASSLFPGPQETQYF. The CDR3 DNA is TGTGCCAGCAGCTTATTTCCGGGACCCCAAGAGACCCAGTACTTC. Drawing the rest from reference TRBV11-2 and TRBJ2-5, the complete variable domain is EAGVAQSPRYKIIEKRQSVAFWCNPISGHATLYWYQQILGQGPKLLIQFQNNGVVDDSQLPKDRFSAERLKGVDSTLKIQPAKLEDSAVYLCASSLFPGPQETQYFGPGTRLLVL.